Below are 12 T cell receptor beta chains sequenced from a single sample in a study of T cell repertoires in cytomegalovirus infection. A single record per CDR3 protein comes from TCRdb applying MiXCR to the reads. The table has about 360,000 distinct CDR3 sequences, about a sixth seen once; the top ten hold less than 9.5%. Sequenced material: PBMCs. These receptors were obtained from a human donor in good health (CMV status not recorded). Some clones in this sample may be carry-over from other donors' samples.

The V gene is TRBV12-5, the J gene TRBJ1-1; D possibly corresponds to TRBD1 (5 bases). CDR3 size: 14 residues. Trimming stripped 3 bases from V and 6 bases from J, with 14 bases between. From germline, CDR1 is LGHNT and CDR2 FRNRAP. The CDR3 sequence is CASGFGARTAEAFF. Here the CDR3 DNA reads TGTGCTAGTGGTTTCGGGGCGCGAACCGCTGAAGCTTTCTTT. The variable domain in full, with the rest retrieved from reference TRBV12-5 and TRBJ1-1, is DARVTQTPRHKVTEMGQEVTMRCQPILGHNTVFWYRQTMMQGLELLAYFRNRAPLDDSGMPKDRFSAEMPDATLATLKIQPSEPRDSAVYFCASGFGARTAEAFFGQGTRLTVV.

This clonotype was observed a handful of times. This chain links TRBV20-1 with TRBJ2-5, with 8 bases matching TRBD2. Germline-derived CDR1 and CDR2 are DFQATT and SNEGSKA (reference sequence). The CDR3 consists of 15 residues. J lost 1 base, V lost 4 bases, and 8 bases had no gene match. CDR3 coding DNA: TGCAGTGCTACTCCTCCGACTAGCGTCCAAGAGACCCAGTACTTC. Amino acids: CSATPPTSVQETQYF.

The gene calls are TRBV7-9 and TRBJ1-1; the D is unclear. The CDR3 spans 14 residues. The germline CDR1 and CDR2 sequences are SEHNR and FQNEAQ (reference sequence). Trimming left V 5 bases short and J 0 bases short, with 10 bases between. As DNA, the CDR3 is TGTGCCAGCAGCGGGCAGTTCATGAACACTGAAGCTTTCTTT. Its protein product is CASSGQFMNTEAFF.

The V call is TRBV18, the J call TRBJ2-3, with D possibly matching TRBD1 (6 bases). Looked up from germline, CDR1 is KGHSH and CDR2 is LQKENI. The CDR3 length is 15 residues. Trimming removed 6 bases at V and 1 base at J, with 14 bases between. The CDR3 protein is CASSPRQGRTDTQYF. The CDR3 region has the DNA TGTGCCAGCTCCCCCCGGCAGGGGCGCACAGATACGCAGTATTTT.

This clonotype has a handful of counts. The chain combines TRBV29-1 with TRBJ2-1; TRBD1 or TRBD2 may be the D gene (5 bases each). There are 13 residues in the CDR3. Trimming stripped 7 bases from V and 7 bases from J, with 17 bases between. Germline loops: CDR1 SQVTM, CDR2 ANQGSEA. CDR3: CSAGPRGVNEQFF. The CDR3 bases are TGCAGCGCAGGACCCCGAGGGGTTAATGAGCAGTTCTTC.

V usage is TRBV3-1 and J usage is TRBJ2-7; D unclear. The germline gives CDR1 LGHDT, CDR2 YNNKEL (reference sequence). The V end lost 5 bases, the J end lost 5 bases, and 7 bases lay between the germline ends. This CDR3 has 11 residues. Here the CDR3 reads CASSGPNEQYF. The CDR3 DNA reads as TGTGCCAGCAGCGGACCTAACGAGCAGTACTTC.

The chain joins TRBV6-6 to TRBJ2-3, with TRBD2 matching over 10 bases. Trimming removed 6 bases from V and 3 bases from J; junction bases left unmatched: 9. The CDR3 is 16 residues long. The germline gives CDR1 MNHNY, CDR2 SVGAGI (reference sequence). The CDR3 coding sequence is TGTGCCAGCAGCCCTCCTAGCGGGAGTACGACAGATACGCAGTATTTT. It is translated as CASSPPSGSTTDTQYF.

The chain carries TRBV29-1 and TRBJ1-6, with a possible D match to TRBD1 (6 bases). Germline V gene sequence: CDR1 SQVTM, CDR2 ANQGSEA. V was clipped by 6 bases and J by 6 bases, with 18 bases between them. The CDR3 sequence is 15 residues long. CDR3 nucleotides: TGCAGCGTCCGGGTGGGGGGGGCTCCTAATTCACCCCTCCACTTT. Translating it yields CSVRVGGAPNSPLHF. The full variable domain, with the rest looked up from reference TRBV29-1 and TRBJ1-6, is SAVISQKPSRDICQRGTSLTIQCQVDSQVTMMFWYRQQPGQSLTLIATANQGSEATYESGFVIDKFPISRPNLTFSTLTVSNMSPEDSSIYLCSVRVGGAPNSPLHFGNGTRLTVT.

This clonotype occurred a few times. A read error may produce the germline difference seen at one junction end. The gene calls are TRBV28 and TRBJ2-1, with D possibly being TRBD2 (7 bases). The CDR3 runs 16 residues. CDR1 is MDHEN, CDR2 SYDVKM, per germline. Written as DNA, the CDR3 is TGTGCCACCAGTTTTTTTGCGGGGGCCTCACACGGTGAGCAGTTCTTC. Residues: CATSFFAGASHGEQFF.

V is TRBV29-1 and J is TRBJ2-2; D gene uncertain. The germline V gene encodes CDR1 SQVTM and CDR2 ANQGSEA. The CDR3 extends over 12 amino acids. The ends were cut back, 6 bases at V and 4 bases at J, with 9 bases in the middle. The chain's CDR3 is CSVSRGTGELFF. The CDR3 DNA reads as TGCAGCGTCTCCCGAGGCACCGGGGAGCTGTTTTTT.

This clonotype was counted between two and nine times. The rearrangement links TRBV28 to TRBJ1-1; D is unclear. In germline, CDR1 is MDHEN, CDR2 SYDVKM. Trimming shortened V by 2 bases and J by 1 base, and 11 bases separated the two germline ends. The CDR3 extends over 15 amino acids. This chain's CDR3 is CASSLPHRGNTEAFF. DNA of the CDR3: TGTGCCAGCAGTTTACCCCATCGGGGGAACACTGAAGCTTTCTTT. Based on the CDR3 plus reference TRBV28 and TRBJ1-1, the full variable domain is DVKVTQSSRYLVKRTGEKVFLECVQDMDHENMFWYRQDPGLGLRLIYFSYDVKMKEKGDIPEGYSVSREKKERFSLILESASTNQTSMYLCASSLPHRGNTEAFFGQGTRLTVV.

This clonotype was seen a handful of times. V and J are TRBV19 and TRBJ1-2, with 8 bases fitting TRBD1. V lost 3 bases and J lost 4; bases outside the gene matches: 4. The germline V gene encodes CDR1 LNHDA and CDR2 SQIVND (reference sequence). This CDR3 is built from 14 residues. The CDR3 loop reads CASSIADRGYGYTF. The CDR3 bases are TGTGCCAGTAGTATCGCCGACAGGGGCTATGGCTACACCTTC. Together with reference TRBV19 and TRBJ1-2, the CDR3 gives the full variable domain: DGGITQSPKYLFRKEGQNVTLSCEQNLNHDAMYWYRQDPGQGLRLIYYSQIVNDFQKGDIAEGYSVSREKKESFPLTVTSAQKNPTAFYLCASSIADRGYGYTFGSGTRLTVV.